Sequencing of this TCR beta chain was carried out in a study of blood T cell repertoires in COVID-19. Looking at the study overall: The analysed material was cDNA or gDNA that came from T cells, B-cell-depleted T cells, or PBMCs.

Per the germline V gene, CDR1 is MNHEY and CDR2 is SMNVEV (reference sequence). CDR3 length: 15 amino acids. V dropped 5 bases and J dropped 8 bases, with 19 bases sitting between them. Methods used by the authors: Nucleated cell number was recorded as an estimate derived from reference gene primer amplification. The method was immunoSEQ multiplex PCR; TCRdb's version includes in-frame clones alone and lacks a portion of them. V, J and clone size derive from that table, while D and trimming were established from the DNA sequence. The table includes some 4,000 clones, over 80% detected once. V is TRBV27 and J is TRBJ2-1; D perhaps matches TRBD2 (5 bases). Sequencing was done on a sample of peripheral blood. The sequence was collected from a man between 50 and 59 years old with active COVID-19. This chain's CDR3 is CASSRDYRGLYEQFF. The DNA of the CDR3 is TGTGCCAGCAGTCGTGACTACCGAGGACTTTATGAGCAGTTCTTC.